This TCR beta chain was retrieved from a study of blood T cell repertoires in COVID-19. The ends were cut back, 5 bases at V and 4 bases at J, with 8 bases in the middle. The germline gives CDR1 LGHDT, CDR2 YNNKEL (reference sequence). This CDR3 has 12 residues. Generated by immunoSEQ multiplex PCR, the TCRdb table keeps only in-frame clones and is missing some. The repertoire holds around 100,000 clones, over 70% seen once, with less than 2% in the top ten. Sequencing was carried out using peripheral blood. The receptor's source is a man aged 45 to 65 with acute or convalescent COVID-19. The J gene is TRBJ1-1, the V gene TRBV3-1 (or the pseudogene TRBV3-2); D possibly corresponds to TRBD1 (5 bases). Here the CDR3 reads CASSSGFTEAFF. The CDR3 DNA is TGTGCCAGCAGCTCAGGGTTCACTGAAGCTTTCTTT.